The text below deals with one T cell receptor beta chain. The antigen is unknown. Donation came from healthy HIV-negative adults that had no recent acute infections or vaccinations. V trimming: 7 bases; J trimming: 4 bases; junction bases outside the gene matches: 7. The CDR3 extends over 13 amino acids. The V gene's germline CDR1 is GTSNPN and CDR2 SVGIG (reference sequence). Splitting of each subset's genomic DNA was done evenly across several immunoSEQ plates. TCRdb's copy holds only in-frame clones and misses some; the assay was immunoSEQ multiplex PCR. In the table there are over 850,000 clones, roughly 74% of which are singletons. The record originates from a study of shared clonotypes between healthy human individuals. Study-wide background: Plates per donor: three CD4 naive, three CD4 memory, two CD8 naive, one CD8 memory.

Study-level results: Clonotype sharing among the donors was expected to vary with sequencing depth.

The J gene is TRBJ1-1, the V gene TRBV30, with 9 bases identical to TRBD1. The sample consisted of memory CD4+ T cells from PBMCs. Subset specified: CD45RA-negative fraction. The TCR comes from a man in his late teens or twenties in good health. Some clones in this sample may be carry-over from other donors' samples. The CDR3 DNA sequence: TGTGCCTACCTATCGACAGGGGGCACTGAAGCTTTCTTT. This encodes CAYLSTGGTEAFF.